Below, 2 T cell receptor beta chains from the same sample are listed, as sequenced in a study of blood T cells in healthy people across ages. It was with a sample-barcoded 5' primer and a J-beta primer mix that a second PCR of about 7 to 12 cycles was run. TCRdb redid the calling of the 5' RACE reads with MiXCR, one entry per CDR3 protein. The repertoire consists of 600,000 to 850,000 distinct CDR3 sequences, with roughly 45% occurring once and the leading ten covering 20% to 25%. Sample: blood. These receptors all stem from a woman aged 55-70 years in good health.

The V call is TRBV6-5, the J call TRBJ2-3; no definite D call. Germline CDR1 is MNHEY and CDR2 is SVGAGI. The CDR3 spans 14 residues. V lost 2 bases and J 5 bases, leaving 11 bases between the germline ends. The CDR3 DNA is TGTGCCAGCAGTTACGGGAATTCGGAAGATACGCAGTATTTT. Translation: CASSYGNSEDTQYF.

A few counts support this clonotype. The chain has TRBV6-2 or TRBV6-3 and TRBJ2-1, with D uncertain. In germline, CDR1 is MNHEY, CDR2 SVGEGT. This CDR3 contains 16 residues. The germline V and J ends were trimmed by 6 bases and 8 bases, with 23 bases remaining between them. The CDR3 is CASSRTGPPYTHEQFF. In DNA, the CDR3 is TGTGCCAGCAGCCGTACTGGCCCTCCTTATACCCATGAGCAGTTCTTC.